This T cell receptor (beta chain) appears in the sequencing data of a study of T cell responses to AZD1222 COVID-19 vaccine. Produced via immunoSEQ multiplex PCR; TCRdb's table is partial and in-frame only. The table records about 130,000 clones, over 70% of them present only once. Notes on this clone: Its antigen is not identified.

Study-level findings and limits: Targets within unmutated variant regions were reportedly found for nearly half of spike-specific TCRs.

Germline trimming cut 0 bases from V and 1 base from J; bases unmatched to any gene: 5. Looked up from germline, CDR1 is KGHSH and CDR2 is LQKENI. The CDR3 consists of 17 residues. This TCR derives from an adult in good health. V gene TRBV18 combines with J gene TRBJ2-1, with TRBD1 identical over 8 bases. Material: peripheral blood, obtained on day 0 of AZD1222 vaccination. CDR3 nucleotides: TGTGCCAGCTCACCACCCCTAGGACAGGGTTCCTACAATGAGCAGTTCTTC. It specifies CASSPPLGQGSYNEQFF. Full variable domain (missing parts from reference TRBV18 and TRBJ2-1): NAGVMQNPRHLVRRRGQEARLRCSPMKGHSHVYWYRQLPEEGLKFMVYLQKENIIDESGMPKERFSAEFPKEGPSILRIQQVVRGDSAAYFCASSPPLGQGSYNEQFFGPGTRLTVL.